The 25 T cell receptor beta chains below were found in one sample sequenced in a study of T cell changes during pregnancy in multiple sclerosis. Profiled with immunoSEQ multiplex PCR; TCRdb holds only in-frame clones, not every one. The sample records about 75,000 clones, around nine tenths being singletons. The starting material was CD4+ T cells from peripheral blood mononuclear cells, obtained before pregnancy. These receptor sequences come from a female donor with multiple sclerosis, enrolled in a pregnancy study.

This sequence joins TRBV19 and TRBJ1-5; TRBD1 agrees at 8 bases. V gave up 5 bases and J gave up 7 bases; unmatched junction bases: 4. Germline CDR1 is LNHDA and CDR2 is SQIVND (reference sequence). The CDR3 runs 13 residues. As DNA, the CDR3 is TGTGCCAGTAGTCCGGACAGGGACCAGCCCCAGCATTTT. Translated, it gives CASSPDRDQPQHF.

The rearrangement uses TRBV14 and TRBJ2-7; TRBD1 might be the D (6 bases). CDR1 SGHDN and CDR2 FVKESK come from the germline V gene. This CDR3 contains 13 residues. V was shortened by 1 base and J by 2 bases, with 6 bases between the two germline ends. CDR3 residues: CASSQGDTYEQYF. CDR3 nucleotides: TGTGCCAGCAGCCAAGGGGACACCTACGAGCAGTACTTC.

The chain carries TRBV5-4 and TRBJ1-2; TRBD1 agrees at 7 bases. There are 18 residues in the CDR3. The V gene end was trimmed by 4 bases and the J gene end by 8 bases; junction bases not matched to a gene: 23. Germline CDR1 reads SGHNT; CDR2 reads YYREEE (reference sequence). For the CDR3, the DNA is TGTGCCAGCAGCCCACTCCGGACAACGACAGGGCCGGGGTCGGGCTACACCTTC. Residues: CASSPLRTTTGPGSGYTF. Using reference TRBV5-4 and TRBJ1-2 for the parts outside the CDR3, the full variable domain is ETGVTQSPTHLIKTRGQQVTLRCSSQSGHNTVSWYQQALGQGPQFIFQYYREEENGRGNFPPRFSGLQFPNYSSELNVNALELDDSALYLCASSPLRTTTGPGSGYTFGSGTRLTVV.

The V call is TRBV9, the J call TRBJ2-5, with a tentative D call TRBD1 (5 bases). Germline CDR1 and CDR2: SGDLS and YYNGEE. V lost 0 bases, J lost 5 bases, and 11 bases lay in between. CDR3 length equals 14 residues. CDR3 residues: CASSVGAGQETQYF. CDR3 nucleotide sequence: TGTGCCAGCAGCGTAGGGGCAGGGCAGGAGACCCAGTACTTC.

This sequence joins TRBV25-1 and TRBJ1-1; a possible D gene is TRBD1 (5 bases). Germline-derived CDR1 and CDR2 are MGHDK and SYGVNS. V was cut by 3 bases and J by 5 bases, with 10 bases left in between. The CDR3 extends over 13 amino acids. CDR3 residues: CASSEITGTEAFF. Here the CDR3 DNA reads TGTGCCAGCAGTGAGATCACAGGTACTGAAGCTTTCTTT.

This CDR3 is CASSPGQRGTNEKLFF. In nucleotides, the CDR3 is TGTGCCAGCTCACCTGGACAAAGGGGAACTAATGAAAAACTGTTTTTT. The chain is built from TRBV18 and TRBJ1-4, with D possibly matching TRBD1 (5 bases). This CDR3 has 16 residues. Germline V lookup: CDR1 KGHSH, CDR2 LQKENI. Trimming cost V 3 bases and J 1 base, with 12 bases left between them.

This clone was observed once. CDR3 residues: CASNKQGAYEQYF. The CDR3 DNA follows: TGTGCCAGCAACAAACAGGGTGCCTACGAGCAGTACTTC. The V gene is TRBV28, the J gene TRBJ2-7, with D possibly being TRBD1 (6 bases). The CDR3 consists of 13 residues. Per germline, CDR1 MDHEN and CDR2 SYDVKM. V was clipped by 7 bases and J by 2 bases, with 12 bases between them. Looking up the rest from reference TRBV28 and TRBJ2-7 gives the full variable domain: DVKVTQSSRYLVKRTGEKVFLECVQDMDHENMFWYRQDPGLGLRLIYFSYDVKMKEKGDIPEGYSVSREKKERFSLILESASTNQTSMYLCASNKQGAYEQYFGPGTRLTVT.

CDR3 region: CASSLAQTSGPHEQFF. CDR3 DNA: TGCGCCAGCAGCTTGGCCCAGACTAGCGGGCCCCATGAGCAGTTCTTC. The gene calls are TRBV5-1 and TRBJ2-1, with 10 nucleotides matching TRBD2. The CDR3 is 16 residues long. Losses at the gene ends were 0 bases for V and 8 bases for J; bases not matched to a gene: 8. Germline V CDR1 and CDR2: SGHRS, YFSETQ. The complete variable domain, with remaining parts taken from reference TRBV5-1 and TRBJ2-1, reads KAGVTQTPRYLIKTRGQQVTLSCSPISGHRSVSWYQQTPGQGLQFLFEYFSETQRNKGNFPGRFSGRQFSNSRSEMNVSTLELGDSALYLCASSLAQTSGPHEQFFGPGTRLTVL.

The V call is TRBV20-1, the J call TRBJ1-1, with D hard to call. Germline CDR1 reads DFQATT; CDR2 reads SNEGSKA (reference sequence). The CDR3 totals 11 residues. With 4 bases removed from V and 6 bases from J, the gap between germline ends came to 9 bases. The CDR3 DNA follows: TGCAGTGCTAATGGAGGAGCTGAAGCTTTCTTT. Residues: CSANGGAEAFF.

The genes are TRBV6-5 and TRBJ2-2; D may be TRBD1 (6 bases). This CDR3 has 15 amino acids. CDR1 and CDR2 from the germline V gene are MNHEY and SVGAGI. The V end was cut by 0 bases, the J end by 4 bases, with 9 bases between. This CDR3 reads CASSYSTGPTGELFF. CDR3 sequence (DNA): TGTGCCAGCAGTTACTCAACAGGGCCCACCGGGGAGCTGTTTTTT.

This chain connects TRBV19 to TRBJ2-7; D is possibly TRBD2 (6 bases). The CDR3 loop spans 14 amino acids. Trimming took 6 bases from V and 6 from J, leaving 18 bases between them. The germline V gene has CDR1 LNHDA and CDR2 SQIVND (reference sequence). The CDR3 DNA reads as TGTGCCAGTAGCGATCGGGGGTTAGCTACCGAGCAGTACTTC. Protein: CASSDRGLATEQYF.

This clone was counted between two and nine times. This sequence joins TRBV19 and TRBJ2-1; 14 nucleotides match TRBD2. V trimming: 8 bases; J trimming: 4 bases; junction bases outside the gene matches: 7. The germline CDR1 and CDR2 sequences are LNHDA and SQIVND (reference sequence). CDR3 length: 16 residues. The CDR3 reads CASRRTSGGKYNEQFF. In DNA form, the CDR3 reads TGTGCCAGTCGAAGGACTAGCGGGGGGAAGTACAATGAGCAGTTCTTC.

The chain's CDR3 is CASSLAGGNEKLFF. The CDR3 coding sequence is TGCGCCAGCAGCTTGGCCGGGGGTAATGAAAAACTGTTTTTT. This chain uses TRBV5-1 with TRBJ1-4; perhaps TRBD1 as D (5 bases). The germline gives CDR1 SGHRS, CDR2 YFSETQ. The CDR3 consists of 14 residues. V lost 0 bases and J 4 bases, leaving 7 bases between the germline ends.

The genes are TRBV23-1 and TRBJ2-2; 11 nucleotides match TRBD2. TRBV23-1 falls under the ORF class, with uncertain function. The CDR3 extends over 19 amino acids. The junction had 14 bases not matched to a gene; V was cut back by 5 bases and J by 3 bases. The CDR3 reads CASSVRHRGLAVDTGELFF. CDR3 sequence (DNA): TGCGCCAGCAGTGTGAGACATAGGGGACTAGCGGTGGACACCGGGGAGCTGTTTTTT.

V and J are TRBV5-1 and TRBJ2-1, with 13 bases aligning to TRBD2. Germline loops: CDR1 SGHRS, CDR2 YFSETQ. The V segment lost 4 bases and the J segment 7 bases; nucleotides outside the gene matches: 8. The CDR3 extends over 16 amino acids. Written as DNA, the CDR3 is TGCGCCAGCAGCCCTCCGGGACTAGCGGGGCCAAATGAGCAGTTCTTC. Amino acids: CASSPPGLAGPNEQFF.

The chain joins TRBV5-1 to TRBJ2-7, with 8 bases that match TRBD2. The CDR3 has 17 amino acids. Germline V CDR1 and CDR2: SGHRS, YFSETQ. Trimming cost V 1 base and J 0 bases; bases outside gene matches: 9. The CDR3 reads CASSLQIPGTSSYEQYF. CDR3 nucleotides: TGCGCCAGCAGCTTGCAGATACCCGGGACTAGCTCCTACGAGCAGTACTTC.

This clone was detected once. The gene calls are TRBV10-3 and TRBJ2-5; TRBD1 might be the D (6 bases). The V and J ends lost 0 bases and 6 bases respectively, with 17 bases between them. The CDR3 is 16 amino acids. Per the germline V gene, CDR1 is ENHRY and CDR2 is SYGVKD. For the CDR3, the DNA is TGTGCCATCAGTGAGTCGAACGCTGCCGGACAGAAGACCCAGTACTTC. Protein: CAISESNAAGQKTQYF.

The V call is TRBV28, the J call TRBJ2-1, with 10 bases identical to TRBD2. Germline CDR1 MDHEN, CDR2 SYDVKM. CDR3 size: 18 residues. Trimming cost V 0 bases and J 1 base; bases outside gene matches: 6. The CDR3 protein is CASSLWASGRGSYNEQFF. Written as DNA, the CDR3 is TGTGCCAGCAGTTTATGGGCTAGCGGGAGAGGGTCCTACAATGAGCAGTTCTTC.

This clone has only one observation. The CDR3 loop reads CASTNGLAGGVVDNEQFF. CDR3 sequence (DNA): TGTGCCAGCACCAACGGACTAGCGGGAGGGGTGGTCGACAATGAGCAGTTCTTC. V and J are TRBV7-9 and TRBJ2-1; 15 bases agree with TRBD2. This CDR3 region has 18 residues. With 7 bases clipped from V and 5 bases from J, the junction kept 12 bases outside the gene matches. Germline values: CDR1 SEHNR, CDR2 FQNEAQ (reference sequence). Drawing the rest from reference TRBV7-9 and TRBJ2-1, the complete variable domain is DTGVSQNPRHKITKRGQNVTFRCDPISEHNRLYWYRQTLGQGPEFLTYFQNEAQLEKSRLLSDRFSAERPKGSFSTLEIQRTEQGDSAMYLCASTNGLAGGVVDNEQFFGPGTRLTVL.

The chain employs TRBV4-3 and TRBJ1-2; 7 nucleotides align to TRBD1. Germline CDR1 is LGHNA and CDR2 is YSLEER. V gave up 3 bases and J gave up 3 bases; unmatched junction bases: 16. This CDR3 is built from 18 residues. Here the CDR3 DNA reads TGCGCCAGCAGCCAGTTCGGAGGGGGCGCCGCACTGGACTATGGCTACACCTTC. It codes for CASSQFGGGAALDYGYTF.

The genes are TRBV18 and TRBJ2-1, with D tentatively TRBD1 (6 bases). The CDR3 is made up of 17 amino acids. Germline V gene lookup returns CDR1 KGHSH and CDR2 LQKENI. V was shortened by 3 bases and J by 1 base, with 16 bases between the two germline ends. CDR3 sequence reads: CASSPLRTEISYNEQFF. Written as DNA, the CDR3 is TGTGCCAGCTCACCGTTGAGGACAGAAATTTCCTACAATGAGCAGTTCTTC.

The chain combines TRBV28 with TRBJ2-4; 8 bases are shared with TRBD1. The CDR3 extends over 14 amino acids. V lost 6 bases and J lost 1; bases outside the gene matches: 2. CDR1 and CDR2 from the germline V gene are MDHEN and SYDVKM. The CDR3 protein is CASSRQGAKNIQYF. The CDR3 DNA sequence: TGTGCCAGCAGCCGACAGGGGGCCAAAAACATTCAGTACTTC.

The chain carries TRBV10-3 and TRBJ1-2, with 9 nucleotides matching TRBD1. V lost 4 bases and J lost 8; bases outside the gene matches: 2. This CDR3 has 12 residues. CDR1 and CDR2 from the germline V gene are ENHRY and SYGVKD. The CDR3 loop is CAISGTGVGYTF. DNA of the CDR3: TGTGCCATCAGTGGGACAGGGGTCGGCTACACCTTC.

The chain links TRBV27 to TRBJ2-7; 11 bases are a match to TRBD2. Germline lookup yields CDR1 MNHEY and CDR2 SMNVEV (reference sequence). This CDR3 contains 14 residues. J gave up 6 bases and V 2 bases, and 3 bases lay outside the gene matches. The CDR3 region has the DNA TGTGCCAGCAGTTTACTAGCGGGAGGCGGCGAGCAGTACTTC. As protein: CASSLLAGGGEQYF.

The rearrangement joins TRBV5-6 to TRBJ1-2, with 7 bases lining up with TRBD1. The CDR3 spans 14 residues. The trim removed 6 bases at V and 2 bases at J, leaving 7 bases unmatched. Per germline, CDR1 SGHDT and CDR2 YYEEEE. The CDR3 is CASNSGQKNYGYTF. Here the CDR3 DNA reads TGTGCCAGCAACTCGGGACAGAAAAACTATGGCTACACCTTC.